This T cell receptor (beta chain) was recovered during a study of a mutant IDH1 vaccine in newly diagnosed glioma. Study background: Vaccines were first given 4-6 weeks after radiotherapy alone, or with temozolomide cycles. Earlier care involved radiotherapy, temozolomide, or both, and the majority received both. The study held visit V12 at week 35 and visit V13 at week 47.

Method: immunoSEQ multiplex PCR; TCRdb's copy keeps in-frame clones and lacks some. The table includes tens of thousands of clones, approximately 75% detected once. The time point here: week 47, end of study. In every dose of vaccine, 300 ug of mutant IDH1 20-mer peptide was given alongside topical imiquimod. The ends were cut back, 7 bases at V and 4 bases at J, with 14 bases in the middle. The CDR3 is made up of 13 amino acids. Germline loops: CDR1 GTSNPN, CDR2 SVGIG (reference sequence). This clone was seen a few times. Its matching antigen is unknown. The V call is TRBV30, the J call TRBJ1-5, with D possibly being TRBD1 (5 bases). The TCR was taken from a man aged 50 or older with glioma. Material: PBMCs, obtained from a glioma patient whose treatment included an IDH1 peptide vaccine. The CDR3 DNA follows: TGTGCCTCCAGCAGGGACCCAAATCAGCCCCAGCATTTT. Protein: CASSRDPNQPQHF.